The 30 T cell receptor beta chains presented below share a single source sample, sequenced in a study of CD4 T cells in relation to SARS-CoV-2 and coronaviruses (dated by TCRdb to about 2021). The library was made by the immunoSEQ multiplex PCR assay. TCRdb's version of the immuneACCESS table is confined to in-frame rearrangements and falls short of the full clone set. An unresolved V gene accounts for under half of the shortfall where checked; the remainder is of unknown origin. The sample has 15,000 to 25,000 clones on record, 77% of them singletons. Over 20% of the sample comes from the top ten. These receptors lack a known antigen. CD4+ T cells from unexposed donors were collected before the COVID-19 pandemic (2011-2018). Following 10 days of culture, the EasySep CD4+ T cell isolation kit was used to isolate CD4+ T cells. The specimen sequenced was CD4+ T cells from PBMCs, cultured in vitro. The receptors were sampled from a human donor in good health.

V is TRBV28 and J is TRBJ1-2; TRBD1 might be the D (6 bases). The V gene's germline CDR1 is MDHEN and CDR2 SYDVKM. V was trimmed by 8 bases and J by 6 bases, leaving 16 bases between them. This CDR3 has 13 amino acids. The CDR3 nucleotides read TGTGCCAGCCGGGTAGGGGGTGAGAATGGCTACACCTTC. This sequence encodes CASRVGGENGYTF.

The CDR3, as DNA: TGTGCCAGCAGCTTAATCTCAGGGGGCGAGCAGTACTTC. It codes for CASSLISGGEQYF. This chain connects TRBV7-3 to TRBJ2-7, with 7 bases that match TRBD1. The CDR3 extends over 13 amino acids. CDR1 is SGHTA, CDR2 FQGTGA, per germline. V gave up 1 base and J gave up 6 bases; unmatched junction bases: 3.

The chain combines TRBV5-1 with TRBJ2-7; TRBD2 aligns across 7 bases. In germline, CDR1 is SGHRS, CDR2 YFSETQ. Unmatched junction bases numbered 8, after V lost 3 bases and J lost 2 bases. The CDR3 is 15 amino acids. The CDR3 protein is CASSYMTSQPYEQYF. In DNA form, the CDR3 reads TGCGCCAGCAGCTATATGACTAGCCAACCCTACGAGCAGTACTTC.

This clone was seen more than once but under ten times. For the CDR3, the DNA is TGTGCCAGCAGCATCACATGGGGAAAACTGTTTTTT. It yields the protein CASSITWGKLFF. This chain links TRBV12-3 or TRBV12-4 with TRBJ1-4; no clear D. V lost 6 bases, J lost 10 bases, and 12 bases lay in between. This CDR3 is built from 12 residues.

The chain carries TRBV4-1 and TRBJ1-2; 7 nucleotides line up with TRBD1. With V trimmed by 3 bases and J by 3 bases, 7 bases remained unmatched. This CDR3 is built from 15 residues. Looked up from germline, CDR1 is MGHRA and CDR2 is YSYEKL. The CDR3 here is CASSQGTVRDYGYTF. The CDR3 DNA is TGCGCCAGCAGCCAGGGGACAGTTCGGGACTATGGCTACACCTTC.

V and J are TRBV20-1 and TRBJ1-5, with TRBD1 as a possible D gene (6 bases). The V and J ends lost 3 bases and 6 bases respectively, with 12 bases between them. The CDR3 totals 13 residues. In germline, CDR1 is DFQATT, CDR2 SNEGSKA (reference sequence). The DNA for the CDR3 is TGCAGTGCTAGTGGGCAGGGGAGTCAGCCCCAGCATTTT. Protein: CSASGQGSQPQHF.

Turning to this clone: At one end the junction does not follow the germline gene, possibly because of a read error. The rearrangement joins TRBV4-2 to TRBJ2-3, with D possibly matching TRBD2 (5 bases). Looked up from germline, CDR1 is LGHNA and CDR2 is YNFKEQ. CDR3 size: 15 residues. Written as DNA, the CDR3 is TGTGCCAGCAGCCAAGAGGGTGGGAGCATAGATACGCAGTATTTT. Translation gives CASSQEGGSIDTQYF.

The genes are TRBV28 and TRBJ2-3, with a possible D match to TRBD2 (6 bases). The CDR3 contains 15 residues. Germline V gene sequence: CDR1 MDHEN, CDR2 SYDVKM. V gave up 6 bases and J gave up 2 bases, with 15 bases separating them. The chain's CDR3 is CASRGLGGNTDTQYF. The CDR3 DNA follows: TGTGCCAGCAGGGGGCTGGGAGGCAACACAGATACGCAGTATTTT.

This sequence joins TRBV6-6 and TRBJ2-6; 8 bases align to TRBD1. There are 15 residues in the CDR3. Germline V gene lookup returns CDR1 MNHNY and CDR2 SVGAGI (reference sequence). After removal of 6 bases from V and 4 bases from J, the junction contained 5 bases not matched to a gene. This chain's CDR3 is CASSRTGSGANVLTF. The CDR3 region has the DNA TGTGCCAGCAGCCGGACAGGGAGCGGGGCCAACGTCCTGACTTTC.

V is TRBV6-5 and J is TRBJ2-5, with 10 bases fitting TRBD1. The ends lost 6 bases at V and 5 bases at J; junction bases unmatched: 9. The CDR3 contains 15 residues. Germline CDR1 and CDR2: MNHEY and SVGAGI. CDR3 amino acids: CASSQTDRGWETQYF. Written as DNA, the CDR3 is TGTGCCAGCAGCCAGACGGACAGGGGGTGGGAGACCCAGTACTTC.

This sequence joins TRBV2 and TRBJ2-5; D gene ambiguous. The V gene lost 2 bases and the J gene lost 7 bases, with 5 bases spanning the gap. The V gene's germline CDR1 is SNHLY and CDR2 FYNNEI. CDR3 size: 11 residues. The CDR3 bases are TGTGCCAGCAGTGAACTGGGGACCCAGTACTTC. Its protein product is CASSELGTQYF. Full variable domain (missing parts from reference TRBV2 and TRBJ2-5): EPEVTQTPSHQVTQMGQEVILRCVPISNHLYFYWYRQILGQKVEFLVSFYNNEISEKSEIFDDQFSVERPDGSNFTLKIRSTKLEDSAMYFCASSELGTQYFGPGTRLLVL.

The chain has TRBV30 and TRBJ1-4; D call uncertain. This CDR3 contains 11 residues. CDR1 is GTSNPN, CDR2 SVGIG, per germline (reference sequence). V dropped 7 bases and J dropped 4 bases, with 7 bases sitting between them. The CDR3 coding sequence is TGTGCCTCCCTCTATAATGAAAAACTGTTTTTT. It codes for CASLYNEKLFF. The full variable domain, in which reference TRBV30 and TRBJ1-4 provide the parts outside the CDR3, is SQTIHQWPATLVQPVGSPLSLECTVEGTSNPNLYWYRQAAGRGLQLLFYSVGIGQISSEVPQNLSASRPQDRQFILSSKKLLLSDSGFYLCASLYNEKLFFGSGTQLSVL.

This clone turned up a few times. DNA for the CDR3: TGTGCCAGTAGTATTGGGACAGGGGGGGATCAGCCCCAGCATTTT. Translated: CASSIGTGGDQPQHF. The chain joins TRBV19 to TRBJ1-5, with 11 positions matching TRBD1. Germline V gene sequence: CDR1 LNHDA, CDR2 SQIVND (reference sequence). This CDR3 spans 15 amino acids. The V segment lost 3 bases and the J segment 5 bases; nucleotides outside the gene matches: 3.

This chain links TRBV9 with TRBJ1-2; tentative D call: TRBD1 (6 bases). In germline, CDR1 is SGDLS, CDR2 YYNGEE. V lost 3 bases to trimming and J lost 3 bases, with 9 bases between them. The CDR3 has 13 residues. CDR3 sequence (DNA): TGTGCCAGCAGCGGTTCAGGGGACTATGGCTACACCTTC. Amino acids: CASSGSGDYGYTF.

This chain connects TRBV10-3 to TRBJ2-3; no definite D call. This CDR3 has 14 residues. V was shortened by 2 bases and J by 0 bases, with 6 bases between the two germline ends. Germline CDR1 ENHRY, CDR2 SYGVKD. The DNA of the CDR3 is TGTGCCATCAGTGAGGGGCGCAGCACAGATACGCAGTATTTT. Residues: CAISEGRSTDTQYF.

CDR3 nucleotide sequence: TGTGCCAGCAGCTTAGCGGGACAGTCCTACAATGAGCAGTTCTTC. It translates to CASSLAGQSYNEQFF. This chain connects TRBV7-3 to TRBJ2-1; D is possibly TRBD1 (7 bases). The CDR3 totals 15 residues. The V end was cut by 2 bases, the J end by 1 base, with 9 bases between. Germline CDR1 is SGHTA and CDR2 is FQGTGA.

The chain recombines TRBV7-9 with TRBJ1-2, with D tentatively TRBD1 (5 bases). The V gene lost 3 bases and the J gene lost 8 bases, with 16 bases spanning the gap. Germline CDR1 reads SEHNR; CDR2 reads FQNEAQ (reference sequence). The CDR3 length is 14 residues. As DNA, the CDR3 is TGTGCCAGCAGCTTCGTCGTGGGGCGGTCGGGCTACACCTTC. It translates to CASSFVVGRSGYTF.

The chain employs TRBV14 and TRBJ2-7, with D hard to call. V lost 4 bases to trimming and J lost 1 base, with 14 bases between them. The CDR3 sequence is 15 residues long. Germline CDR1 SGHDN, CDR2 FVKESK. In DNA form, the CDR3 reads TGTGCCAGCAGCCCCCGGGTGGCTAGTTCCTACGAGCAGTACTTC. It specifies CASSPRVASSYEQYF.

This clone was seen only a few times. The J gene is TRBJ1-5, the V gene TRBV19; the D is unclear. Germline loops: CDR1 LNHDA, CDR2 SQIVND (reference sequence). V was trimmed by 6 bases and J by 2 bases, leaving 17 bases between them. The CDR3 is 16 amino acids. The CDR3 region is CASSPVAWEGNQPQHF. CDR3 sequence (DNA): TGTGCCAGTAGCCCTGTCGCGTGGGAGGGCAATCAGCCCCAGCATTTT.

V usage is TRBV12-3 or TRBV12-4 and J usage is TRBJ2-1; the D gene is possibly TRBD2 (6 bases). V lost 5 bases to trimming and J lost 7 bases, with 9 bases between them. CDR3 length equals 12 residues. The CDR3 DNA reads TGTGCCAGCAGTGATGGGAGGAATGAGCAGTTCTTC. Its translation is CASSDGRNEQFF.

The chain has TRBV7-3 and TRBJ2-1, with TRBD1 matching 11 bases. Germline CDR1 is SGHTA and CDR2 is FQGTGA. With V trimmed by 2 bases and J by 7 bases, 4 bases remained unmatched. This CDR3 spans 15 amino acids. The CDR3 loop reads CASSLGQGARNEQFF. The CDR3 DNA is TGTGCCAGCAGCTTAGGACAGGGGGCTCGGAATGAGCAGTTCTTC.

This chain uses TRBV3-1 (or the pseudogene TRBV3-2) with TRBJ2-5; tentative D call: TRBD1 (6 bases). From germline, CDR1 is LGHDT and CDR2 YNNKEL (reference sequence). V was trimmed by 1 base and J by 5 bases, leaving 14 bases between them. The CDR3 length is 15 residues. CDR3 sequence reads: CASSQVRGARETQYF. The CDR3 nucleotides read TGTGCCAGCAGCCAAGTCAGGGGCGCGAGGGAGACCCAGTACTTC.

The chain links TRBV7-2 to TRBJ2-2; 7 nucleotides agree with TRBD1. Trimming at V came to 7 bases and at J to 7 bases, leaving 9 bases not matched to a gene. In germline, CDR1 is SGHTA, CDR2 FQGNSA. This CDR3 is 14 amino acids long. As DNA, the CDR3 is TGTGCCAGCATCGTAACGACAGGGCTCGGGGAGCTGTTTTTT. Encoded protein: CASIVTTGLGELFF.

The chain joins TRBV3-1 (or the pseudogene TRBV3-2) to TRBJ1-1; D ambiguous. V shed 1 base and J shed 1 base, with 4 bases lying between them. Germline V lookup: CDR1 LGHDT, CDR2 YNNKEL (reference sequence). This CDR3 has 13 residues. The CDR3, as DNA: TGTGCCAGCAGCCAAGGGGAGAACACTGAAGCTTTCTTT. This sequence encodes CASSQGENTEAFF.

This rearrangement joins TRBV7-2 to TRBJ1-2; TRBD1 agrees at 7 bases. The CDR3 consists of 15 residues. Germline lookup yields CDR1 SGHTA and CDR2 FQGNSA. Trimming at V came to 3 bases and at J to 4 bases, leaving 8 bases not matched to a gene. CDR3 in amino acids: CASSFTTGYGYGYTF. The CDR3 region has the DNA TGTGCCAGCAGCTTTACGACAGGGTACGGCTATGGCTACACCTTC.

In the case of this clone: This sample also contains other DNA sequences that code for the same CDR3. The chain combines TRBV6-5 with TRBJ2-2; possibly TRBD1 or TRBD2 for D (5 bases each). The CDR3 is 11 amino acids. V shed 6 bases and J shed 8 bases, with 7 bases lying between them. CDR1 is MNHEY, CDR2 SVGAGI, per germline. The CDR3, as DNA: TGTGCCAGCAGGTGGGGGGGGGAGCTGTTTTTT. It yields the protein CASRWGGELFF.

A few counts support this clone. The J gene is TRBJ1-1, the V gene TRBV7-2, with D maybe TRBD1 (5 bases). The germline V gene has CDR1 SGHTA and CDR2 FQGNSA. Trimming stripped 5 bases from V and 5 bases from J, with 12 bases between. CDR3 length equals 13 residues. The CDR3 sequence: CASSPRRETEAFF. The CDR3 region has the DNA TGTGCCAGCAGCCCCCGCAGGGAAACTGAAGCTTTCTTT.

This clone was seen a few times. The J gene is TRBJ1-1, the V gene TRBV12-3 or TRBV12-4; D unclear. The CDR3 has 13 amino acids. V lost 2 bases and J 2 bases, leaving 6 bases between the germline ends. The CDR3 coding sequence is TGTGCCAGCAGTTTATGGCAAAACACTGAAGCTTTCTTT. Residues: CASSLWQNTEAFF.

V usage is TRBV2 and J usage is TRBJ2-7, with no clear D. CDR3 length: 11 amino acids. Trimming stripped 8 bases from V and 5 bases from J, with 10 bases between. Germline V gene data show CDR1 as SNHLY and CDR2 as FYNNEI. The CDR3 DNA sequence: TGTGCCAGCTCACTTGGGGACGAGCAGTACTTC. Translating it yields CASSLGDEQYF. Combining the CDR3 with reference TRBV2 and TRBJ2-7 gives the whole variable domain EPEVTQTPSHQVTQMGQEVILRCVPISNHLYFYWYRQILGQKVEFLVSFYNNEISEKSEIFDDQFSVERPDGSNFTLKIRSTKLEDSAMYFCASSLGDEQYFGPGTRLTVT.

The chain recombines TRBV11-2 with TRBJ2-1, with a possible D match to TRBD2 (7 bases). V dropped 3 bases and J dropped 5 bases, with 11 bases sitting between them. The CDR3 sequence is 14 residues long. Germline assignment: CDR1 SGHAT and CDR2 FQNNGV. CDR3 sequence (DNA): TGTGCCAGCAGCTTGGGAGGGGGGAACAATGAGCAGTTCTTC. This encodes CASSLGGGNNEQFF. The whole variable domain, filled in from reference TRBV11-2 and TRBJ2-1, reads EAGVAQSPRYKIIEKRQSVAFWCNPISGHATLYWYQQILGQGPKLLIQFQNNGVVDDSQLPKDRFSAERLKGVDSTLKIQPAKLEDSAVYLCASSLGGGNNEQFFGPGTRLTVL.